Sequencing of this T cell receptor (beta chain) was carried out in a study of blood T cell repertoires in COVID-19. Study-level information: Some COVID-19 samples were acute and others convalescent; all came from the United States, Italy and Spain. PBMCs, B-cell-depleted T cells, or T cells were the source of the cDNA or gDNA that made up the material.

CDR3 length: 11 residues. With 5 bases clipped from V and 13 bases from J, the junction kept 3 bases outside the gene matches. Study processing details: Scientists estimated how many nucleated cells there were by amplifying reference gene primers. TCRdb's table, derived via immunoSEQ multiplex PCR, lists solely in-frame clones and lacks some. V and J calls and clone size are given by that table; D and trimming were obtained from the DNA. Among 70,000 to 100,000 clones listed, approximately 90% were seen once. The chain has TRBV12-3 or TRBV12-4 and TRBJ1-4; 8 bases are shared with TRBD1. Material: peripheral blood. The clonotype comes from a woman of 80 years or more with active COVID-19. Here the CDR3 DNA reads TGTGCCAGCAGTGGACAGGGTAGACTGTTTTTT. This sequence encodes CASSGQGRLFF.